This T cell receptor (beta chain) was found in a study of cytomegalovirus exposure and HLA in healthy donors. As for the study in general: An early data release held 80 million or so unique TCRs from HLA-typed donors.

This CDR3 is built from 16 residues. V shed 5 bases, J shed 7 bases, and the junction held 14 bases outside the gene matches. CDR1 LNHDA and CDR2 SQIVND come from the germline V gene (reference sequence). The PCR was carried out with 60 Vbeta primers and 13 Jbeta primers. Sequenced by immunoSEQ multiplex PCR; TCRdb stores in-frame clones only, minus some. This sample has 150,000 to 200,000 clones; 79% occur once, and the top ten carry approximately 2.4%. This clone was recorded only once. Its antigen is not known. Study-wide results and caveats: Cytomegalovirus-associated status was assigned to some 180 TCR beta chains.

What was sequenced was PBMCs. This TCR came from a woman aged 45 to 65 in good health and CMV-seronegative. The chain recombines TRBV19 with TRBJ1-5, with 7 bases lining up with TRBD1. CDR3 in DNA: TGTGCCAGTAGTCATGACTTGACAGGGAACAAACAGCCCCAGCATTTT. Protein: CASSHDLTGNKQPQHF.